Below are 8 T cell receptor beta chains sequenced from a single sample in a study of OX40 agonist ivuxolimab in advanced cancers. TCRdb's copy holds only in-frame clones and misses some; the assay was immunoSEQ multiplex PCR. The sample carries tens of thousands of clones, about 88% recorded once. The sample here was CD4+ or CD8+ T cells sorted from blood, taken in a trial of the OX40 agonist ivuxolimab. The receptors shown here come from an adult with an advanced solid tumor such as melanoma, head and neck, liver or kidney cancer.

The rearrangement joins TRBV7-2 to TRBJ2-3; D is unclear. There are 14 residues in the CDR3. CDR1 is SGHTA and CDR2 is FQGNSA in the germline V gene. V dropped 5 bases and J dropped 8 bases, with 17 bases sitting between them. The CDR3 reads CASSERLGYGTQYF. CDR3 DNA: TGTGCCAGCAGCGAACGCCTGGGGTACGGTACGCAGTATTTT.

The V gene is TRBV2, the J gene TRBJ1-5, with a tentative D call TRBD1 (5 bases). Between the trimmed V and J ends, which lost 11 bases and 4 bases, there was a span of 15 bases. CDR1 is SNHLY and CDR2 is FYNNEI in the germline V gene. The length of the CDR3 is 13 residues. The CDR3 loop reads CAGSFGANQPQHF. The CDR3, as DNA: TGTGCCGGTTCGTTCGGGGCTAATCAGCCCCAGCATTTT. The full variable domain, completed using reference TRBV2 and TRBJ1-5, is EPEVTQTPSHQVTQMGQEVILRCVPISNHLYFYWYRQILGQKVEFLVSFYNNEISEKSEIFDDQFSVERPDGSNFTLKIRSTKLEDSAMYFCAGSFGANQPQHFGDGTRLSIL.

The chain has TRBV6-5 and TRBJ2-2; tentative D call: TRBD1 (6 bases). Trimming took 8 bases from V and 0 from J, leaving 13 bases between them. The germline CDR1 and CDR2 sequences are MNHEY and SVGAGI. The CDR3 extends over 15 amino acids. The CDR3: CASRTGQTNTGELFF. Here the CDR3 DNA reads TGTGCCAGCCGTACCGGACAGACGAACACCGGGGAGCTGTTTTTT.

The genes are TRBV5-4 and TRBJ1-2; a weak D match, TRBD1 (6 bases). Germline-derived CDR1 and CDR2 are SGHNT and YYREEE (reference sequence). The CDR3 loop spans 13 amino acids. V was clipped by 4 bases and J by 8 bases, with 15 bases between them. CDR3 sequence: CASSPQGFNGYTF. CDR3 nucleotides: TGTGCCAGCAGCCCGCAGGGGTTCAACGGCTACACCTTC.

The rearrangement links TRBV28 to TRBJ1-2; possible D gene TRBD1, 5 bases. Trimming removed 7 bases from V and 0 bases from J, with 15 bases in between. CDR1 is MDHEN, CDR2 SYDVKM, per germline. The CDR3 covers 15 residues. CDR3 residues: CASTRGGRANYGYTF. In nucleotides, the CDR3 is TGTGCCAGCACCCGGGGGGGGAGGGCTAACTATGGCTACACCTTC.

J is TRBJ1-2 and V is TRBV25-1; D unresolved. This CDR3 has 14 residues. Between the trimmed V and J ends, which lost 1 base and 2 bases, there was a span of 8 bases. CDR1 is MGHDK and CDR2 is SYGVNS in the germline V gene. The CDR3 loop reads CASSEWDKNYGYTF. CDR3 nucleotides: TGTGCCAGCAGTGAATGGGATAAAAACTATGGCTACACCTTC.

This chain joins TRBV6-5 and TRBJ1-1; D gene unclear. The V end lost 6 bases, the J end lost 3 bases, and 5 bases lay between the germline ends. Germline V gene lookup returns CDR1 MNHEY and CDR2 SVGAGI. This CDR3 comprises 11 residues. The CDR3 is CASSPYTEAFF. The CDR3 region has the DNA TGTGCCAGCAGCCCCTACACTGAAGCTTTCTTT.

This chain links TRBV6-5 with TRBJ1-1, with D unclear. V lost 6 bases and J 0 bases, leaving 8 bases between the germline ends. This CDR3 spans 13 amino acids. Germline CDR1 MNHEY, CDR2 SVGAGI. The CDR3 loop is CASSRDVNTEAFF. CDR3 DNA: TGTGCCAGCAGCCGGGATGTGAACACTGAAGCTTTCTTT.